These T cell receptor beta chains were read from a single sample in a study of cytomegalovirus exposure and HLA in healthy donors. The data were produced by immunoSEQ multiplex PCR, yet TCRdb's version contains in-frame clones alone and is incomplete. The table shows approximately 100,000 clones, with around 86% occurring only once. Sequencing was performed on PBMCs. Receptors were obtained from a woman in her twenties or thirties in good health and CMV-seronegative. CDR3s include the opening cysteine and the closing phenylalanine or tryptophan. A D gene is named only where the DNA matches it firmly. Size is stated for part of the rows, as once, few or many counts, or as a class when the clone is expanded.

abundance: .
j_gene: TRBJ1-6
d_gene: .
v_gene: TRBV25-1
CDR3aa: CASSDPQENSPLHF
CDR3nt: TGTGCCAGCAGTGACCCCCAAGAGAATTCACCCCTCCACTTT

abundance: .
j_gene: TRBJ1-1
d_gene: TRBD1
v_gene: TRBV28
CDR3aa: CASSRQGRQAFF
CDR3nt: TGTGCCAGCAGTCGACAGGGCCGGCAAGCTTTCTTT

abundance: .
j_gene: TRBJ1-1
d_gene: TRBD1
v_gene: TRBV9
CDR3aa: CASSVGTGLTEAFF
CDR3nt: TGTGCCAGCAGCGTAGGGACAGGGTTGACTGAAGCTTTCTTT

abundance: .
j_gene: TRBJ2-1
d_gene: .
v_gene: TRBV18
CDR3aa: CASSPREQNEQFF
CDR3nt: TGTGCCAGCTCACCTAGGGAGCAAAATGAGCAGTTCTTC

abundance: .
j_gene: TRBJ2-7
d_gene: .
v_gene: TRBV5-1
CDR3aa: CASSLEQVPLAEQYF
CDR3nt: TGCGCCAGCAGCTTGGAACAGGTCCCCCTCGCCGAGCAGTACTTC

abundance: .
j_gene: TRBJ2-4
d_gene: .
v_gene: TRBV7-9
CDR3aa: CASSSSSIQYF
CDR3nt: TGTGCCAGCAGCTCTTCGAGCATTCAGTACTTC

abundance: .
j_gene: TRBJ1-2
d_gene: TRBD1
v_gene: TRBV7-9
CDR3aa: CSSSSDRGNRLNYGYTF
CDR3nt: TGTTCCAGCAGCTCGGACAGGGGAAATCGACTCAACTATGGCTACACCTTC

abundance: .
j_gene: TRBJ2-1
d_gene: TRBD2
v_gene: TRBV28
CDR3aa: CASSSTSGTGTSGTYEQFF
CDR3nt: TGTGCCAGCAGTTCAACATCGGGGACCGGGACTAGCGGGACATATGAGCAGTTCTTC

abundance: .
j_gene: TRBJ2-7
d_gene: TRBD1
v_gene: TRBV6-6
CDR3aa: CASSANRDSSYEQYF
CDR3nt: TGTGCCAGCAGTGCCAACCGGGACAGCTCCTACGAGCAGTACTTC

abundance: .
j_gene: TRBJ2-2
d_gene: TRBD2
v_gene: TRBV19
CDR3aa: CATSISAGDTGELFF
CDR3nt: TGTGCCACCAGTATTTCGGCGGGGGACACCGGGGAGCTGTTTTTT

abundance: .
j_gene: TRBJ2-1
d_gene: TRBD2
v_gene: TRBV9
CDR3aa: CASSGTSSNEQFF
CDR3nt: TGTGCCAGCAGCGGGACTAGCAGCAATGAGCAGTTCTTC

abundance: .
j_gene: TRBJ1-3
d_gene: .
v_gene: TRBV25-1
CDR3aa: CASSARGSSGNTIYF
CDR3nt: TGTGCCAGCAGTGCCCGGGGATCCTCTGGAAACACCATATATTTT

abundance: .
j_gene: TRBJ2-3
d_gene: TRBD2
v_gene: TRBV7-8
CDR3aa: CASRPRTSGRTDTQYF
CDR3nt: TGTGCCAGCAGGCCTCGGACTAGCGGCCGCACAGATACGCAGTATTTT

abundance: .
j_gene: TRBJ2-1
d_gene: .
v_gene: TRBV18
CDR3aa: CASSPYRSNEQFF
CDR3nt: TGTGCCAGCTCACCATACAGGAGCAATGAGCAGTTCTTC

abundance: once
j_gene: TRBJ1-2
d_gene: .
v_gene: TRBV14
CDR3aa: CASSPTYAANSLYGYTF
CDR3nt: TGTGCCAGCAGCCCGACTTACGCGGCCAATTCCTTATATGGCTACACCTTC

abundance: once
j_gene: TRBJ1-2
d_gene: TRBD1
v_gene: TRBV29-1
CDR3aa: CSVEEGQGIFDYGYTF
CDR3nt: TGCAGCGTTGAAGAGGGACAGGGGATCTTCGACTATGGCTACACCTTC

abundance: .
j_gene: TRBJ2-4
d_gene: TRBD1
v_gene: TRBV28
CDR3aa: CASSHRQGATYIQYF
CDR3nt: TGTGCCAGCAGTCACCGACAGGGGGCCACATACATTCAGTACTTC

abundance: .
j_gene: TRBJ2-2
d_gene: TRBD2
v_gene: TRBV4-3
CDR3aa: CASSQGLAGVTGELFF
CDR3nt: TGCGCCAGCAGCCAAGGACTAGCGGGAGTCACCGGGGAGCTGTTTTTT

abundance: .
j_gene: TRBJ2-7
d_gene: TRBD2
v_gene: TRBV10-3
CDR3aa: CAISSGTSVHEQYF
CDR3nt: TGTGCCATCTCCTCCGGGACTAGCGTCCACGAGCAGTACTTC

abundance: .
j_gene: TRBJ1-1
d_gene: TRBD1
v_gene: TRBV5-1
CDR3aa: CASSLNRGGTEAFF
CDR3nt: TGCGCCAGCAGCTTAAACAGGGGAGGCACTGAAGCTTTCTTT

abundance: .
j_gene: TRBJ2-7
d_gene: TRBD2
v_gene: TRBV7-7
CDR3aa: CASSLGLAAHYEQYF
CDR3nt: TGTGCTAGCAGCTTAGGGCTAGCGGCTCACTACGAGCAGTACTTC

abundance: .
j_gene: TRBJ2-5
d_gene: .
v_gene: TRBV5-1
CDR3aa: CASDRSPTSQETQYF
CDR3nt: TGCGCCAGTGACCGTAGCCCGACTAGCCAAGAGACCCAGTACTTC

abundance: .
j_gene: TRBJ1-5
d_gene: TRBD1
v_gene: TRBV29-1
CDR3aa: CSVATGENQPQHF
CDR3nt: TGCAGCGTTGCGACAGGGGAGAATCAGCCCCAGCATTTT

abundance: .
j_gene: TRBJ2-7
d_gene: .
v_gene: TRBV28
CDR3aa: CASRSAYEQYF
CDR3nt: TGTGCCAGCAGATCGGCCTACGAGCAGTACTTC

abundance: once
j_gene: TRBJ2-3
d_gene: TRBD2
v_gene: TRBV27
CDR3aa: CASRAPGLGERVTQYF
CDR3nt: TGTGCCAGCAGAGCGCCGGGACTAGGAGAAAGGGTCACGCAGTATTTT

abundance: .
j_gene: TRBJ2-5
d_gene: TRBD1
v_gene: TRBV18
CDR3aa: CASSATGQVYAETQYF
CDR3nt: TGTGCCAGCTCGGCCACGGGACAGGTATACGCAGAGACCCAGTACTTC

abundance: .
j_gene: TRBJ2-7
d_gene: .
v_gene: TRBV15
CDR3aa: CATSRDRGPYEQYF
CDR3nt: TGTGCCACCAGCAGAGATAGGGGTCCATACGAGCAGTACTTC

abundance: .
j_gene: TRBJ1-5
d_gene: TRBD1
v_gene: TRBV18
CDR3aa: CASSGGQVDQPQHF
CDR3nt: TGTGCCAGCTCGGGCGGACAGGTGGATCAGCCCCAGCATTTT

abundance: .
j_gene: TRBJ2-1
d_gene: TRBD2
v_gene: TRBV30
CDR3aa: CAWRLAEYNEQFF
CDR3nt: TGTGCCTGGCGACTAGCAGAGTACAATGAGCAGTTCTTC

abundance: once
j_gene: TRBJ2-5
d_gene: .
v_gene: TRBV5-6
CDR3aa: CASSLVVAETQYF
CDR3nt: TGTGCCAGCAGCTTGGTCGTAGCGGAGACCCAGTACTTC

abundance: .
j_gene: TRBJ1-1
d_gene: TRBD1
v_gene: TRBV12-5
CDR3aa: CASGSATGGYTEAFF
CDR3nt: TGTGCTAGTGGTTCCGCAACAGGGGGGTACACTGAAGCTTTCTTT

abundance: .
j_gene: TRBJ2-3
d_gene: TRBD2
v_gene: TRBV7-6
CDR3aa: CASSPGGGRWTDTQYF
CDR3nt: TGTGCCAGCAGCCCTGGGGGCGGGAGGTGGACAGATACGCAGTATTTT

abundance: once
j_gene: TRBJ2-1
d_gene: .
v_gene: TRBV7-2
CDR3aa: CASSSLRTGSNYNEQFF
CDR3nt: TGTGCCAGCAGCTCCCTCCGAACAGGGTCTAACTACAATGAGCAGTTCTTC

abundance: .
j_gene: TRBJ2-1
d_gene: TRBD1
v_gene: TRBV7-2
CDR3aa: CASSSDRAQEQFF
CDR3nt: TGTGCCAGCAGCTCGGACAGGGCCCAAGAGCAGTTCTTC

abundance: once
j_gene: TRBJ2-1
d_gene: TRBD1
v_gene: TRBV11-2
CDR3aa: CASSSGTVKNEQFF
CDR3nt: TGTGCCAGCAGCTCTGGGACAGTTAAAAATGAGCAGTTCTTC

abundance: .
j_gene: TRBJ2-3
d_gene: .
v_gene: TRBV19
CDR3aa: CASRTGTLPDTQYF
CDR3nt: TGTGCCAGTAGGACAGGGACTTTACCAGATACGCAGTATTTT

abundance: .
j_gene: TRBJ1-1
d_gene: .
v_gene: TRBV27
CDR3aa: CASSLRDGEAFF
CDR3nt: TGTGCCAGCAGCCTCAGGGATGGGGAAGCTTTCTTT

abundance: .
j_gene: TRBJ2-2
d_gene: .
v_gene: TRBV5-4
CDR3aa: CASSLPVSGELFF
CDR3nt: TGTGCCAGCAGCTTGCCAGTTTCAGGGGAGCTGTTTTTT

abundance: once
j_gene: TRBJ1-6
d_gene: .
v_gene: TRBV2
CDR3aa: CASFRQVGGSSYNSPLHF
CDR3nt: TGTGCCAGCTTTCGACAGGTTGGGGGAAGCTCCTATAATTCACCCCTCCACTTT

abundance: .
j_gene: TRBJ1-1
d_gene: .
v_gene: TRBV5-1
CDR3aa: CASSSQGNTEAFF
CDR3nt: TGCGCCAGCAGCTCCCAGGGTAACACTGAAGCTTTCTTT

abundance: few
j_gene: TRBJ2-3
d_gene: .
v_gene: TRBV6-1
CDR3aa: CASSDPGTGGTDTQYF
CDR3nt: TGTGCCAGCAGTGATCCGGGCACCGGGGGCACAGATACGCAGTATTTT

abundance: .
j_gene: TRBJ1-1
d_gene: .
v_gene: TRBV11-3
CDR3aa: CASSTGHANTEAFF
CDR3nt: TGTGCCAGCAGTACCGGACACGCTAACACTGAAGCTTTCTTT